This T cell receptor (beta chain) was retrieved from a study of blood T cell repertoires in COVID-19. Study details: The study drew acute and convalescent COVID-19 samples from the United States, Italy and Spain. PBMCs, B-cell-depleted T cells, or T cells provided the cDNA or gDNA that made up the material.

Seattle patients were enrolled during active infection and followed longitudinally. Source study methods: Amplification of reference gene primers was used by the study to estimate nucleated cell counts. Generated by immunoSEQ multiplex PCR, the TCRdb table keeps only in-frame clones and is missing some. That table furnishes V, J and clone size, whereas the DNA furnished D and trimming. The data hold about 360,000 clones, with around nine tenths observed a single time. Deletions cut 5 bases from V and 4 bases from J, with 9 bases between. CDR1 is MNHNY and CDR2 is SVGAGI in the germline V gene (reference sequence). CDR3 size: 12 residues.

Sample: peripheral blood. The V call is TRBV6-6, the J call TRBJ2-7; possibly TRBD1 for D (6 bases). The clonotype originates from a woman in her fifties or sixties with COVID-19, enrolled during active disease. CDR3 region: CASSDQGYEQYF. The CDR3, as DNA: TGTGCCAGCAGTGATCAGGGGTACGAGCAGTACTTC.